This T cell receptor (beta chain) was observed in a study of blood T cells in healthy people across ages. The study's findings and limits: TCR beta diversity correlated strongly with naive T cell percentage. The lack of PBMC sorting stopped any conclusive naive versus antigen-experienced comparison. It was held that diversity estimates obtained from one million T cells represented underestimates.

It was with a sample-barcoded 5' primer and a J-beta primer mix that a second PCR of about 6 to 12 cycles was run. The authors tagged each cDNA molecule using a template-switch adaptor with 12 random nucleotides. Via MiXCR, TCRdb re-called the 5' RACE reads, giving one row per CDR3 protein. The sample shows hundreds of thousands of distinct CDR3 sequences, about 28% of them seen only once. This clonotype occurred many times. As yet, its antigen is unknown. Trimming cost V 2 bases and J 0 bases, with 5 bases left between them. The CDR3 sequence is 13 residues long. Germline-derived CDR1 and CDR2 are SGHTA and FQGTGA. The same sample was also studied in work on T cells of mothers and their children.

The chain carries TRBV7-3 and TRBJ2-7; D not resolved. The sequenced sample consisted of blood. The TCR comes from a boy under 10 years old in good health. The CDR3 is CASSLESSYEQYF. The CDR3 coding sequence is TGTGCCAGCAGCTTAGAGAGCTCCTACGAGCAGTACTTC.